One and the same sample provided the 21 T cell receptor beta chains below, sequenced in a study of shared clonotypes between healthy human individuals. Measured with immunoSEQ multiplex PCR; TCRdb has only the in-frame clones, and not every one. The data hold some 2.4 million clones, with roughly 93% observed a single time. The material sequenced was naive CD4+ T cells from PBMCs. Subset of the sample: CD45RA+ positively selected. These receptors were taken from a man aged 18-30 years in good health. Some clones in this sample may be carry-over from other donors' samples.

The chain employs TRBV9 and TRBJ2-3; 12 nucleotides match TRBD2. This CDR3 comprises 16 residues. V shed 4 bases and J 2 bases; nucleotides not matched to a gene: 5. Germline CDR1 is SGDLS and CDR2 is YYNGEE. This CDR3 reads CASSHTSGGFTDTQYF. The CDR3 coding sequence is TGTGCCAGCAGCCATACTAGCGGGGGGTTCACAGATACGCAGTATTTT.

The genes are TRBV27 and TRBJ2-7, with 8 bases matching TRBD1. The CDR3 runs 13 residues. V shed 6 bases and J 3 bases; nucleotides not matched to a gene: 4. CDR1 MNHEY and CDR2 SMNVEV come from the germline V gene (reference sequence). CDR3: CASSRGQVYEQYF. CDR3 nucleotide sequence: TGTGCCAGCAGCCGGGGACAGGTCTACGAGCAGTACTTC.

J is TRBJ2-4 and V is TRBV28; TRBD1 matches 11 bases. The CDR3 is made up of 14 amino acids. CDR1 is MDHEN, CDR2 SYDVKM, per germline. The V and J ends lost 6 bases and 6 bases, in that order; junction bases with no gene match: 4. The chain's CDR3 is CASSLGTGGNIQYF. CDR3 DNA: TGTGCCAGCAGCCTAGGGACAGGGGGAAACATTCAGTACTTC. The variable domain in full, completed from reference TRBV28 and TRBJ2-4, reads DVKVTQSSRYLVKRTGEKVFLECVQDMDHENMFWYRQDPGLGLRLIYFSYDVKMKEKGDIPEGYSVSREKKERFSLILESASTNQTSMYLCASSLGTGGNIQYFGAGTRLSVL.

This chain connects TRBV7-9 to TRBJ2-5, with no clear D. The CDR3 has 16 amino acids. Germline V gives CDR1 SEHNR, CDR2 FQNEAQ (reference sequence). V was trimmed by 5 bases and J by 1 base, leaving 17 bases between them. The CDR3 DNA is TGTGCCAGCAGCCAGCCCGGCAGGCCCCCCCAAGAGACCCAGTACTTC. Translating gives CASSQPGRPPQETQYF.

This chain joins TRBV25-1 and TRBJ1-4; D might be TRBD1 (5 bases). The germline V gene has CDR1 MGHDK and CDR2 SYGVNS. Trimming cost V 6 bases and J 7 bases, with 21 bases left between them. The CDR3 is 16 amino acids. CDR3: CASSHTHGGGTEKLFF. The CDR3, as DNA: TGTGCCAGCAGCCACACACACGGGGGGGGTACTGAAAAACTGTTTTTT.

V gene TRBV6-6 combines with J gene TRBJ2-5; D remains ambiguous. Germline CDR1 is MNHNY and CDR2 is SVGAGI (reference sequence). The ends were cut back, 7 bases at V and 0 bases at J, with 3 bases in the middle. This CDR3 has 11 amino acids. The CDR3 region is CASNNQETQYF. In DNA form, the CDR3 reads TGTGCCAGCAATAACCAAGAGACCCAGTACTTC.

The rearrangement uses TRBV30 and TRBJ2-7, with D uncertain. Trimming removed 0 bases at V and 3 bases at J, with 6 bases between. This CDR3 is 12 amino acids long. Germline CDR1 reads GTSNPN; CDR2 reads SVGIG (reference sequence). The CDR3 region is CAWSVLLYEQYF. DNA for the CDR3: TGTGCCTGGAGTGTATTGCTCTACGAGCAGTACTTC. The entire variable domain, with the rest obtained from reference TRBV30 and TRBJ2-7, is as follows: SQTIHQWPATLVQPVGSPLSLECTVEGTSNPNLYWYRQAAGRGLQLLFYSVGIGQISSEVPQNLSASRPQDRQFILSSKKLLLSDSGFYLCAWSVLLYEQYFGPGTRLTVT.

This clone appeared a single time. The rearrangement links TRBV5-4 to TRBJ2-2; D gene unclear. The V end was cut by 5 bases, the J end by 2 bases, with 4 bases between. The CDR3 spans 12 residues. Germline V gene sequence: CDR1 SGHNT, CDR2 YYREEE (reference sequence). The CDR3 loop reads CASRYNTGELFF. The CDR3 nucleotides read TGTGCCAGCAGGTATAACACCGGGGAGCTGTTTTTT.

V and J are TRBV28 and TRBJ1-2; 7 bases are a match to TRBD1. CDR3 length: 16 amino acids. V lost 8 bases to trimming and J lost 0 bases; unmatched junction nucleotides: 12. Germline V gene sequence: CDR1 MDHEN, CDR2 SYDVKM. CDR3 sequence (DNA): TGTGCCAGCGTATCGCCAGGACAGGATGCTAACTATGGCTACACCTTC. Encoded protein: CASVSPGQDANYGYTF.

The gene calls are TRBV11-1 and TRBJ2-1; TRBD2 matches at 8 bases. V shed 1 base, J shed 2 bases, and the junction held 1 base outside the gene matches. The germline gives CDR1 SGHAT, CDR2 FQDESV (reference sequence). This CDR3 comprises 15 residues. CDR3 bases: TGTGCCAGCAGCTTAGAACTAGCGGCCTACAATGAGCAGTTCTTC. As protein: CASSLELAAYNEQFF.

As to this clone: At the DNA level, this CDR3 is encoded by other sequences in the same sample as well. The J gene is TRBJ2-3, the V gene TRBV11-2; no clear D gene. V lost 1 base and J 8 bases, leaving 7 bases between the germline ends. Germline V gene sequence: CDR1 SGHAT, CDR2 FQNNGV. The CDR3 sequence is 12 residues long. The CDR3, as DNA: TGTGCCAGCAGCTTAGCTAGTGGTACGCAGTATTTT. Translation gives CASSLASGTQYF. Complete variable domain (other parts from reference TRBV11-2 and TRBJ2-3): EAGVAQSPRYKIIEKRQSVAFWCNPISGHATLYWYQQILGQGPKLLIQFQNNGVVDDSQLPKDRFSAERLKGVDSTLKIQPAKLEDSAVYLCASSLASGTQYFGPGTRLTVL.

V and J are TRBV21-1 and TRBJ2-3. TRBV21-1 is described as a pseudogene. This CDR3 is 13 amino acids long. The CDR3 reads CASSKGSTDTQYF. In DNA form, the CDR3 reads TGTGCCAGCAGCAAAGGGAGCACAGATACGCAGTATTTT.

V usage is TRBV5-1 and J usage is TRBJ2-1, with D perhaps TRBD2 (6 bases). Germline CDR1 reads SGHRS; CDR2 reads YFSETQ. The V gene lost 2 bases and the J gene lost 8 bases, with 20 bases spanning the gap. This CDR3 region has 16 residues. The CDR3 DNA follows: TGCGCCAGCAGCTTCCCAGGGACTGCTTTGAAACATGAGCAGTTCTTC. The encoded protein is CASSFPGTALKHEQFF.

This chain links TRBV9 with TRBJ2-6; D is ambiguous. There are 15 residues in the CDR3. V lost 1 base to trimming and J lost 4 bases, with 9 bases between them. CDR1 and CDR2 (germline): SGDLS, YYNGEE. The CDR3 protein is CASSVSRSGANVLTF. The CDR3 region has the DNA TGTGCCAGCAGCGTAAGCAGATCCGGGGCCAACGTCCTGACTTTC.

The rearrangement uses TRBV7-9 and TRBJ1-4, with a possible D match to TRBD1 (5 bases). Trimming shortened V by 4 bases and J by 4 bases, and 16 bases separated the two germline ends. CDR1 is SEHNR, CDR2 FQNEAQ, per germline (reference sequence). This CDR3 region has 16 residues. CDR3 sequence (DNA): TGTGCCAGCAGCTCCACCCATTGGGGGGGTAATGAAAAACTGTTTTTT. Translation: CASSSTHWGGNEKLFF.

The chain has TRBV5-1 and TRBJ1-4; 10 bases map to TRBD1. Germline loops: CDR1 SGHRS, CDR2 YFSETQ. This CDR3 region has 15 residues. Germline trimming cut 4 bases from V and 8 bases from J; bases unmatched to any gene: 8. The CDR3 is CASSGRDRGYEKLFF. The CDR3 nucleotides are TGCGCCAGCAGCGGCCGGGACAGGGGTTACGAAAAACTGTTTTTT. Looking up the rest from reference TRBV5-1 and TRBJ1-4 gives the full variable domain: KAGVTQTPRYLIKTRGQQVTLSCSPISGHRSVSWYQQTPGQGLQFLFEYFSETQRNKGNFPGRFSGRQFSNSRSEMNVSTLELGDSALYLCASSGRDRGYEKLFFGSGTQLSVL.

The rearrangement joins TRBV5-4 to TRBJ2-1, with TRBD2 matching over 10 bases. The ends lost 4 bases at V and 5 bases at J; junction bases unmatched: 3. The germline V gene encodes CDR1 SGHNT and CDR2 YYREEE (reference sequence). The length of the CDR3 is 14 residues. The CDR3 DNA follows: TGTGCCAGCAGCAGCGGGAGGGTGAACAATGAGCAGTTCTTC. The encoded protein is CASSSGRVNNEQFF.

The CDR3 protein is CASSRTTDGRVQFF. CDR3 DNA: TGCGCCAGCAGCAGAACCACGGACGGCCGAGTGCAGTTCTTC. The rearrangement joins TRBV5-1 to TRBJ2-1; D gene unclear. The ends were cut back, 4 bases at V and 12 bases at J, with 20 bases in the middle. This CDR3 comprises 14 residues. Germline V gene data show CDR1 as SGHRS and CDR2 as YFSETQ.

This chain joins TRBV27 and TRBJ1-1, with TRBD1 matching over 8 bases. The length of the CDR3 is 16 residues. The germline CDR1 and CDR2 sequences are MNHEY and SMNVEV (reference sequence). V trimming: 5 bases; J trimming: 1 base; junction bases outside the gene matches: 9. This chain's CDR3 is CASSLRQGWGNTEAFF. CDR3 in DNA: TGTGCCAGCAGTCTCCGACAGGGGTGGGGGAACACTGAAGCTTTCTTT.

The rearrangement joins TRBV5-1 to TRBJ1-2; 7 nucleotides line up with TRBD1. V dropped 2 bases and J dropped 10; count of bases not matched to a gene: 14. Germline-derived CDR1 and CDR2 are SGHRS and YFSETQ. There are 15 residues in the CDR3. The CDR3: CASSLGTGRGRFYTF. Written as DNA, the CDR3 is TGCGCCAGCAGCTTAGGAACAGGGAGGGGGCGCTTCTACACCTTC.

This chain links TRBV28 with TRBJ2-7; a weak D match, TRBD1 (6 bases). This CDR3 contains 15 residues. The germline V and J ends were trimmed by 4 bases and 6 bases, with 19 bases remaining between them. Looked up from germline, CDR1 is MDHEN and CDR2 is SYDVKM. CDR3 sequence reads: CASSSGVRVSAEQYF. CDR3 nucleotide sequence: TGTGCCAGCAGTTCAGGGGTCAGGGTCTCAGCCGAGCAGTACTTC.